Following are 26 T cell receptor beta chains from one sample sequenced in a study of radiotherapy plus CTLA-4 blockade in lung cancer. Some clones are missing from TCRdb's copy, which holds only in-frame ones; the method was immunoSEQ multiplex PCR. The sample consists of about 83,000 clones, 78% of them appearing once. The sequences come from peripheral blood, collected from a patient treated with radiotherapy plus ipilimumab. These receptors came from a human donor with non-small cell lung cancer who had a partial response to radiotherapy plus ipilimumab. Some clones in this sample may be carry-over from other donors' samples.

This clone was recorded only once. The chain links TRBV30 to TRBJ1-3; 10 nucleotides match TRBD1. After removal of 5 bases from V and 6 bases from J, the junction contained 1 base not matched to a gene. The CDR3 sequence is 12 residues long. Per the germline V gene, CDR1 is GTSNPN and CDR2 is SVGIG (reference sequence). CDR3 bases: TGTGCCTGGGGACAGGGGGTAAACACCATATATTTT. It encodes CAWGQGVNTIYF.

V and J are TRBV7-9 and TRBJ2-1, with 10 bases identical to TRBD1. The CDR3 length is 15 residues. Unmatched junction bases numbered 6, after V lost 4 bases and J lost 6 bases. The germline V gene has CDR1 SEHNR and CDR2 FQNEAQ (reference sequence). DNA of the CDR3: TGTGCCAGCAGCTCGAGACAGGGGGCCTTCAATGAGCAGTTCTTC. Its protein product is CASSSRQGAFNEQFF.

In its sample, this clone was seen a few times. The rearrangement joins TRBV4-2 to TRBJ2-5; tentatively, D is TRBD2 (6 bases). This CDR3 has 16 amino acids. Germline loops: CDR1 LGHNA, CDR2 YNFKEQ. The V and J ends lost 4 bases and 3 bases respectively, with 18 bases between them. The CDR3 DNA follows: TGTGCCAGCAGCCCAATCTACGGGGGTCATGAAGAGACCCAGTACTTC. Encoded protein: CASSPIYGGHEETQYF.

The CDR3: CASSLTDQGLQETQYF. The CDR3 DNA is TGTGCCAGCAGCTTAACGGACCAGGGCCTCCAAGAGACCCAGTACTTC. The V call is TRBV11-2, the J call TRBJ2-5, with TRBD1 as a possible D gene (5 bases). CDR1 is SGHAT and CDR2 is FQNNGV in the germline V gene. Trimming removed 2 bases from V and 1 base from J, with 14 bases in between. The CDR3 runs 16 residues.

J is TRBJ2-5 and V is TRBV6-6; tentatively, D is TRBD2 (6 bases). The CDR3 has 13 amino acids. The germline CDR1 and CDR2 sequences are MNHNY and SVGAGI (reference sequence). The germline V and J ends were trimmed by 2 bases and 5 bases, with 9 bases remaining between them. CDR3 DNA sequence: TGTGCCAGCAGTTACGGGGCGGGGGAGACCCAGTACTTC. Translating gives CASSYGAGETQYF.

This clone was counted between two and nine times. This chain connects TRBV19 to TRBJ2-5; 7 bases match TRBD1. Losses at the gene ends were 4 bases for V and 2 bases for J; bases not matched to a gene: 1. The CDR3 sequence is 13 residues long. Germline V lookup: CDR1 LNHDA, CDR2 SQIVND (reference sequence). The DNA of the CDR3 is TGTGCCAGTAGTACGGACAGGCAAGAGACCCAGTACTTC. The encoded protein is CASSTDRQETQYF.

Concerning this clone itself: The same CDR3 arises from other DNA sequences in this sample as well. The gene calls are TRBV6-1 and TRBJ2-7; a weak D match, TRBD1 (5 bases). CDR3 size: 15 residues. Trimming took 7 bases from V and 1 from J, leaving 17 bases between them. Germline V CDR1 and CDR2: MNHNS, SASEGT. The CDR3 DNA follows: TGTGCCAGCAATTCCCCCCAGGGTCTTTCCTACGAGCAGTACTTC. Amino acids: CASNSPQGLSYEQYF.

This sequence joins TRBV4-1 and TRBJ1-4, with D perhaps matching TRBD1 (5 bases). V lost 1 base, J lost 8 bases, and 14 bases lay in between. The CDR3 loop spans 15 amino acids. Looked up from germline, CDR1 is MGHRA and CDR2 is YSYEKL. The CDR3 bases are TGCGCCAGCAGCCAAGGACCGGGGGGGTGGGAAAAACTGTTTTTT. This codes for CASSQGPGGWEKLFF.

This clone occurred a few times. The chain links TRBV29-1 to TRBJ2-1; the match to TRBD1 covers 7 bases. The germline CDR1 and CDR2 sequences are SQVTM and ANQGSEA. The V gene end was trimmed by 5 bases and the J gene end by 2 bases; junction bases not matched to a gene: 6. The CDR3 consists of 14 residues. The CDR3 protein is CSVNGQVAYNEQFF. The CDR3 DNA sequence: TGCAGCGTTAATGGACAGGTGGCCTACAATGAGCAGTTCTTC.

The chain combines TRBV11-2 with TRBJ2-5; TRBD2 matches 9 bases. The J call may be incorrect, as the DNA end agrees better with TRBJ2-7. The length of the CDR3 is 15 residues. The germline gives CDR1 SGHAT, CDR2 FQNNGV. The CDR3 loop is CASSGNSGSGYEQYF. DNA for the CDR3: TGTGCCAGCAGCGGAAATAGCGGGAGCGGCTACGAGCAGTACTTC.

V usage is TRBV13 and J usage is TRBJ2-1, with D possibly TRBD1 on 6 matching bases. Germline CDR1 and CDR2: PRHDT and FYEKMQ (reference sequence). The germline V and J ends were trimmed by 5 bases and 5 bases, with 19 bases remaining between them. This CDR3 has 16 amino acids. The CDR3 here is CASSTPPGDTNNEQFF. CDR3 nucleotide sequence: TGTGCCAGCAGCACACCCCCCGGGGACACAAACAATGAGCAGTTCTTC.

The CDR3 DNA follows: TGTGCCAGCAGCGGTATGGGGGCTGAGGGCTACACCTTC. This encodes CASSGMGAEGYTF. The chain joins TRBV9 to TRBJ1-2; D may be TRBD1 (6 bases). V was cut by 3 bases and J by 8 bases, with 14 bases left in between. There are 13 residues in the CDR3. Germline-derived CDR1 and CDR2 are SGDLS and YYNGEE.

The chain couples TRBV11-1 to TRBJ2-4; 7 positions agree with TRBD1. The CDR3 is 15 amino acids. V dropped 1 base and J dropped 8; count of bases not matched to a gene: 8. In germline, CDR1 is SGHAT, CDR2 FQDESV (reference sequence). The CDR3 DNA reads TGTGCCAGCAGCTTAGAGGACAGGATCTTGGACATTCAGTACTTC. The encoded protein is CASSLEDRILDIQYF.

This clone was seen just once. This chain links TRBV27 with TRBJ1-4, with D possibly matching TRBD1 (6 bases). CDR3 length: 16 amino acids. V lost 5 bases, J lost 5 bases, and 18 bases lay in between. Per germline, CDR1 MNHEY and CDR2 SMNVEV (reference sequence). CDR3 residues: CASSPQVGGLNEKLFF. The CDR3 bases are TGTGCCAGCAGTCCCCAGGTCGGGGGGCTAAATGAAAAACTGTTTTTT.

This clone showed up just once. This rearrangement joins TRBV14 to TRBJ2-3, with 8 nucleotides matching TRBD2. Unmatched junction bases numbered 9, after V lost 3 bases and J lost 4 bases. CDR1 SGHDN and CDR2 FVKESK come from the germline V gene. CDR3 size: 16 residues. CDR3 sequence reads: CASSQRVAGRADTQYF. The CDR3, as DNA: TGTGCCAGCAGCCAGAGAGTAGCGGGGCGGGCAGATACGCAGTATTTT.

This clone was seen once. The chain employs TRBV9 and TRBJ2-1; TRBD1 matches at 8 bases. V lost 0 bases and J lost 3; bases outside the gene matches: 2. This CDR3 spans 15 amino acids. Per germline, CDR1 SGDLS and CDR2 YYNGEE. The CDR3 DNA follows: TGTGCCAGCAGCGTAGCGGGACAGGTCTACAATGAGCAGTTCTTC. Amino acids: CASSVAGQVYNEQFF.

V and J are TRBV4-1 and TRBJ2-5; D call uncertain. Germline V gene data show CDR1 as MGHRA and CDR2 as YSYEKL. Trimming stripped 4 bases from V and 4 bases from J, with 10 bases between. The CDR3 is 13 residues long. The chain's CDR3 is CASSPLVGETQYF. For the CDR3, the DNA is TGCGCCAGCAGCCCCTTAGTCGGAGAGACCCAGTACTTC.

As concerns this clone: At one of its ends the junction is not consistent with the germline gene, which may arise from a read error. The chain links TRBV2 to TRBJ1-2, with TRBD1 matching 8 bases. The CDR3 runs 15 residues. Germline CDR1 and CDR2: SNHLY and FYNNEI. For the CDR3, the DNA is TGTGCCAGCAGGGAAGGGACAGGCAGACCCTATGGCTACACCTTC. Protein sequence: CASREGTGRPYGYTF. The full variable domain, its missing parts supplied by reference TRBV2 and TRBJ1-2, is EPEVTQTPSHQVTQMGQEVILRCVPISNHLYFYWYRQILGQKVEFLVSFYNNEISEKSEIFDDQFSVERPDGSNFTLKIRSTKLEDSAMYFCASREGTGRPYGYTFGSGTRLTVV.

This clone was counted between two and nine times. The J gene is TRBJ2-5, the V gene TRBV5-8; perhaps TRBD1 as D (5 bases). Per germline, CDR1 SGHTS and CDR2 YDEGEE. This CDR3 contains 15 residues. V dropped 2 bases and J dropped 4 bases, with 15 bases sitting between them. The CDR3 reads CASSFGRQRGETQYF. The CDR3 region has the DNA TGTGCCAGCAGCTTTGGGCGGCAAAGGGGAGAGACCCAGTACTTC. Full variable domain (rest looked up from reference TRBV5-8 and TRBJ2-5): EAGVTQSPTHLIKTRGQQATLRCSPISGHTSVYWYQQALGLGLQFLLWYDEGEERNRGNFPPRFSGRQFPNYSSELNVNALELEDSALYLCASSFGRQRGETQYFGPGTRLLVL.

This chain connects TRBV13 to TRBJ2-5; 14 positions agree with TRBD2. Germline CDR1 and CDR2: PRHDT and FYEKMQ (reference sequence). This CDR3 comprises 19 residues. The J segment lost 2 bases and the V segment lost 4 bases, leaving 12 bases of the junction unmatched. CDR3 loop: CASSSEGTSGRVGQETQYF. The CDR3 coding sequence is TGTGCCAGCAGCTCGGAGGGGACTAGCGGGAGAGTGGGTCAAGAGACCCAGTACTTC.

This sequence joins TRBV29-1 and TRBJ2-3; TRBD2 aligns across 7 bases. J gave up 5 bases and V 3 bases, and 8 bases lay outside the gene matches. Germline CDR1 is SQVTM and CDR2 is ANQGSEA. The CDR3 sequence is 14 residues long. CDR3 loop: CSVDLGTIRDTQYF. CDR3 DNA: TGCAGCGTTGATCTCGGGACTATTCGAGATACGCAGTATTTT.

The rearrangement joins TRBV28 to TRBJ2-7; 9 bases align to TRBD1. With 6 bases clipped from V and 3 bases from J, the junction kept 6 bases outside the gene matches. In germline, CDR1 is MDHEN, CDR2 SYDVKM. This CDR3 has 14 amino acids. The CDR3 here is CASRRTGEVYEQYF. As DNA, the CDR3 is TGTGCCAGCAGGAGGACAGGGGAGGTCTACGAGCAGTACTTC.

The sample holds one count of this clone. The chain joins TRBV4-2 to TRBJ2-1, with TRBD2 matching over 7 bases. This CDR3 is built from 15 residues. Germline CDR1 is LGHNA and CDR2 is YNFKEQ. The trim removed 3 bases at V and 0 bases at J, leaving 2 bases unmatched. The CDR3 DNA follows: TGTGCCAGCAGCCACGGGGGGAACTCCTACAATGAGCAGTTCTTC. It specifies CASSHGGNSYNEQFF.

This clone was recorded only once. The chain uses TRBV5-1 and TRBJ2-1; D might be TRBD2 (6 bases). The V gene lost 2 bases and the J gene lost 2 bases, with 11 bases spanning the gap. The germline gives CDR1 SGHRS, CDR2 YFSETQ. This CDR3 has 15 residues. CDR3 nucleotide sequence: TGCGCCAGCAGCTTAGCACTAGCAACCTACAATGAGCAGTTCTTC. Translating gives CASSLALATYNEQFF.

V gene TRBV5-4 combines with J gene TRBJ2-1; 10 positions match TRBD1. The V gene end was trimmed by 4 bases and the J gene end by 5 bases; junction bases not matched to a gene: 6. Germline V lookup: CDR1 SGHNT, CDR2 YYREEE (reference sequence). The CDR3 totals 15 residues. The CDR3 DNA reads as TGTGCCAGCAGCGCGGACAGGGGGTCGCACAATGAGCAGTTCTTC. It translates to CASSADRGSHNEQFF.

J is TRBJ1-4 and V is TRBV5-5, with D unclear. This CDR3 comprises 14 residues. Germline V gives CDR1 SGHKS, CDR2 YYEKEE (reference sequence). Trimming took off 0 bases at V and 5 bases at J, with 8 bases between the two ends. As DNA, the CDR3 is TGTGCCAGCAGCTTGGCATGGCAGAATGAAAAACTGTTTTTT. It yields the protein CASSLAWQNEKLFF. Full variable domain (rest looked up from reference TRBV5-5 and TRBJ1-4): DAGVTQSPTHLIKTRGQQVTLRCSPISGHKSVSWYQQVLGQGPQFIFQYYEKEERGRGNFPDRFSARQFPNYSSELNVNALLLGDSALYLCASSLAWQNEKLFFGSGTQLSVL.